This T cell receptor beta chain was recovered during a study of shared clonotypes between healthy human individuals. Study outcomes and limitations: Among donors, the sharing of clonotypes was expected to be influenced by sequencing depth. Sharing across four donors was highest in naive CD4 (about 5%) and lowest in memory CD8 (roughly 0.4%). Clonotypes not shared had lower generation probabilities than those common to all four donors.

Authors' analysis steps: With immunoSEQ giving junction-only sequences and no quality scores, filtering differed. The assay was immunoSEQ multiplex PCR, and TCRdb's table has in-frame clones only and misses some. V and J calls and clone size are given by that table; D and trimming were obtained from the DNA. The sample consists of approximately 1.5 million clones, roughly 98% of them appearing once. V was trimmed by 4 bases and J by 12 bases, leaving 15 bases between them. This CDR3 comprises 13 residues. Germline V CDR1 and CDR2: LNHNV, YYDKDF (reference sequence). A note on this clone: Its antigen is currently unknown.

The gene calls are TRBV15 and TRBJ1-4, with unresolved D. The source material was naive CD4+ T cells sorted from blood. Subset: CD45RA+ positively selected. This clonotype was sampled from a man aged 25-45 years in good health. The CDR3 is CATSKIREEELFF. In nucleotides, the CDR3 is TGTGCCACCAGCAAAATCCGGGAGGAGGAACTGTTTTTT.